This T cell receptor beta chain was observed in a study of blood T cells in healthy people across ages. Whole-study findings and limits: Researchers deemed the diversity estimates from one million T cells underestimates. Per-million-T-cell TCR beta diversity fell roughly linearly with age.

A J-beta primer mix and a sample-barcoded 5' primer were used in a second PCR of about 7 to 12 cycles. Every cDNA was tagged by a template-switch adaptor with 12 random nucleotides. TCRdb reprocessed the 5' RACE reads with MiXCR, giving one entry per CDR3 protein. The sample yields some 760,000 distinct CDR3 sequences, 20% to 30% seen once. This clonotype was detected many times. Its antigen is undetermined. The sample also formed part of further work on T cells of mothers and their children. As that report states: Second-round PCR products received sample barcodes and 2-4 random nucleotides from the M1S primer.

The sequence was collected from a boy aged 5-17 years in good health. Sequences were obtained from blood.

CDR3 loop: CASSLPDGPTNEKLFF. CDR3 coding DNA: TGCGCCAGCAGCTTGCCGGACGGCCCAACTAATGAAAAACTGTTTTTT. The chain carries TRBV5-1 and TRBJ1-4; D is undetermined. Germline-derived CDR1 and CDR2 are SGHRS and YFSETQ. Trimming shortened V by 1 base and J by 0 bases, and 10 bases separated the two germline ends. CDR3 length: 16 amino acids. Filled out from reference TRBV5-1 and TRBJ1-4, the complete variable domain reads KAGVTQTPRYLIKTRGQQVTLSCSPISGHRSVSWYQQTPGQGLQFLFEYFSETQRNKGNFPGRFSGRQFSNSRSEMNVSTLELGDSALYLCASSLPDGPTNEKLFFGSGTQLSVL.